The T cell receptor beta chain under discussion was sequenced for a study of CD8+CD57+ T cells in acquired aplastic anemia. Overall study context: The sorted CD4+ and CD8+ cells yielded an average about 3.3 ug of DNA.

Genomic DNA, serving as template, underwent TCR beta VDJ and CDR3 profiling. TCRdb itself ran the reads through MiXCR, one entry per CDR3 protein. Of 200,000 to 250,000 distinct CDR3 sequences in the sample, 34% were seen once. This clonotype was picked up many times. What it recognizes is unknown. The CDR3 totals 14 residues. CDR1 MGHRA and CDR2 YSYEKL come from the germline V gene. V was pared by 5 bases and J by 3 bases, with 14 bases between. Study-wide results and limits: Statistical testing detected no significant gap in CD8+ Simpson's diversity between patients and controls. Around 27 sequences, all CD8+ CDR3, were shared between patients and controls.

The receptor was isolated from a human donor in good health, serving as a control. This chain connects TRBV4-1 to TRBJ2-7; D gene ambiguous. The source material was sorted CD4+, CD8+, or CD8+CD57+ T cells (not recorded which) from PBMCs. The CDR3 protein is CASSAFEVDYEQYF. CDR3 coding DNA: TGCGCCAGCAGCGCTTTTGAAGTCGACTACGAGCAGTACTTC.